The 16 T cell receptor beta chains below all came from one sample that was sequenced in a study of shared clonotypes between healthy human individuals. Libraries were prepared by immunoSEQ multiplex PCR; TCRdb keeps only in-frame clonotypes and omits some of them. The sample lists 400,000 to 500,000 clones, around 80% occurring once. Sequenced: PBMCs. All receptors come from a woman between 40 and 55 years old in good health. Some clones in this sample may be carry-over from other donors' samples.

This clone showed up just a few times. The CDR3 reads CASSFGDETGNTGELFF. Written as DNA, the CDR3 is TGCGCCAGCAGCTTTGGAGATGAGACAGGGAACACCGGGGAGCTGTTTTTT. The V and J genes are TRBV5-1 and TRBJ2-2; perhaps TRBD1 as D (6 bases). Germline CDR1 is SGHRS and CDR2 is YFSETQ. With 2 bases removed from V and 1 base from J, the gap between germline ends came to 15 bases. This CDR3 contains 17 residues.

This chain uses TRBV28 with TRBJ2-5; D perhaps matches TRBD1 (6 bases). The assigned J gene may be wrong: the sequence end matches TRBJ2-7 better. Per the germline V gene, CDR1 is MDHEN and CDR2 is SYDVKM. This CDR3 is 14 amino acids long. Here the CDR3 reads CASSLGGLTYEQYF. Here the CDR3 DNA reads TGTGCCAGCAGTTTAGGGGGCCTGACCTACGAGCAGTACTTC.

The chain joins TRBV28 to TRBJ2-7, with 14 bases matching TRBD2. Germline trimming cut 2 bases from V and 0 bases from J; bases unmatched to any gene: 9. The CDR3 contains 19 residues. From germline, CDR1 is MDHEN and CDR2 SYDVKM. The CDR3 spells CASSLRGLAGGTSSYEQYF. The DNA of the CDR3 is TGTGCCAGCAGTTTACGAGGACTAGCGGGAGGCACGAGCTCCTACGAGCAGTACTTC.

Only a few counts were recorded for this clone. The chain links TRBV29-1 to TRBJ1-2, with D possibly matching TRBD1 (5 bases). Per the germline V gene, CDR1 is SQVTM and CDR2 is ANQGSEA. This CDR3 is built from 11 residues. Deletions cut 5 bases from V and 6 bases from J, with 10 bases between. The CDR3 bases are TGCAGCGTTCCGACAGAGAATGGCTACACCTTC. It specifies CSVPTENGYTF.

The chain links TRBV19 to TRBJ2-7; D possibly corresponds to TRBD1 (5 bases). The germline V and J ends were trimmed by 2 bases and 2 bases, with 13 bases remaining between them. Germline CDR1 LNHDA, CDR2 SQIVND (reference sequence). The CDR3 runs to 15 residues. CDR3 DNA: TGTGCCAGTAGTATAAAGTCAGGGCCAACCTACGAGCAGTACTTC. Its protein product is CASSIKSGPTYEQYF.

The chain joins TRBV18 to TRBJ1-4, with TRBD1 identical over 7 bases. V lost 6 bases and J lost 7; bases outside the gene matches: 14. Germline values: CDR1 KGHSH, CDR2 LQKENI. The length of the CDR3 is 16 residues. The CDR3 protein is CASSILQGLRGEKLFF. The CDR3 nucleotides are TGTGCCAGCTCTATCCTACAGGGGCTGCGGGGTGAAAAACTGTTTTTT.

As regards this clone: The sample holds other DNA sequences that translate to the same CDR3. The V call is TRBV4-2, the J call TRBJ2-7; 11 bases fit TRBD1. Germline-derived CDR1 and CDR2 are LGHNA and YNFKEQ. The junction had 4 bases not matched to a gene; V was cut back by 0 bases and J by 3 bases. There are 16 residues in the CDR3. CDR3 protein: CASSQDRGQGVYEQYF. CDR3 DNA: TGTGCCAGCAGCCAAGATCGGGGACAGGGGGTCTACGAGCAGTACTTC.

The chain has TRBV5-6 and TRBJ1-4; TRBD1 aligns across 8 bases. V trimming: 0 bases; J trimming: 8 bases; junction bases outside the gene matches: 9. Germline CDR1 SGHDT, CDR2 YYEEEE. This CDR3 contains 16 residues. CDR3 loop: CASSLAGDRGYEKLFF. The CDR3 DNA is TGTGCCAGCAGCTTGGCAGGCGACAGGGGATACGAAAAACTGTTTTTT.

Concerning this clone: Given a far larger clone just one base away, this is likely a sequencing read error. Other DNA sequences in this specimen translate into the identical CDR3. The chain combines TRBV4-3 with TRBJ2-3, with D hard to call. CDR1 and CDR2 (germline): LGHNA, YSLEER. This CDR3 comprises 15 residues. CDR3 region: CASSQDRLGADTQYF. In DNA form, the CDR3 reads TGCGCCAGTAGCCAAGATAGGCTGGGTGCAGATACGCAGTATTTT.

The J gene is TRBJ1-2, the V gene TRBV20-1; D is unclear. The germline gives CDR1 DFQATT, CDR2 SNEGSKA (reference sequence). The CDR3 has 10 amino acids. Trimming pared 6 bases from V and 8 bases from J, leaving 10 bases between. The CDR3 loop reads CSAPGDGYTF. The CDR3 bases are TGCAGTGCGCCCGGTGACGGCTACACCTTC.

This clone was observed a few times. The V call is TRBV5-1, the J call TRBJ1-1, with TRBD1 as a possible D gene (6 bases). The CDR3 spans 15 residues. The ends were cut back, 1 base at V and 1 base at J, with 11 bases in the middle. Germline V lookup: CDR1 SGHRS, CDR2 YFSETQ. CDR3 sequence (DNA): TGCGCCAGCAGCTTGAACAGGGCCTCGAACACTGAAGCTTTCTTT. Residues: CASSLNRASNTEAFF.

This clone was seen once. The identical CDR3 is also encoded by other nucleotide sequences in the sample. V usage is TRBV15 and J usage is TRBJ1-5; D gene uncertain. The CDR3 is 13 residues long. Germline CDR1 is LNHNV and CDR2 is YYDKDF (reference sequence). The V end was cut by 3 bases, the J end by 6 bases, with 9 bases between. CDR3 protein: CATSRDNSQPQHF. CDR3 DNA sequence: TGTGCCACCAGCAGGGATAACTCTCAGCCCCAGCATTTT.

This chain connects TRBV2 to TRBJ1-6; TRBD1 might be the D (5 bases). The CDR3 has 15 residues. The germline V gene encodes CDR1 SNHLY and CDR2 FYNNEI. V was cut by 7 bases and J by 7 bases, with 17 bases left in between. The CDR3 nucleotides read TGTGCCAGCAAACAAGAACCGGGGGGGAATTCACCCCTCCACTTT. Translating gives CASKQEPGGNSPLHF.

This clone has only one observation. The rearrangement joins TRBV28 to TRBJ1-2; no reliable D call. The CDR3 spans 11 residues. Trimming left V 8 bases short and J 8 bases short, with 12 bases between. The V gene's germline CDR1 is MDHEN and CDR2 SYDVKM. The chain's CDR3 is CASEGSVGYTF. The CDR3 DNA is TGTGCCAGCGAGGGCTCTGTAGGCTACACCTTC.

This chain connects TRBV5-5 to TRBJ2-7, with D unresolved. CDR1 SGHKS and CDR2 YYEKEE come from the germline V gene (reference sequence). This CDR3 is built from 14 residues. Between the trimmed V and J ends, which lost 0 bases and 3 bases, there was a span of 10 bases. CDR3 sequence: CASSLGGLGYEQYF. The CDR3 DNA sequence: TGTGCCAGCAGCTTGGGGGGTCTTGGCTACGAGCAGTACTTC.

The CDR3 bases are TGTGCCAGCAGTCCACCCGCAAGACAGACAGAAGCTTTCTTT. Translating gives CASSPPARQTEAFF. V usage is TRBV28 and J usage is TRBJ1-1; tentatively, D is TRBD1 (5 bases). Germline values: CDR1 MDHEN, CDR2 SYDVKM. The CDR3 extends over 14 amino acids. V was shortened by 5 bases and J by 8 bases, with 18 bases between the two germline ends. The full variable domain, in which reference TRBV28 and TRBJ1-1 provide the parts outside the CDR3, is DVKVTQSSRYLVKRTGEKVFLECVQDMDHENMFWYRQDPGLGLRLIYFSYDVKMKEKGDIPEGYSVSREKKERFSLILESASTNQTSMYLCASSPPARQTEAFFGQGTRLTVV.